This TCR beta chain emerged from a study of regulatory T cells in long-lasting Graves disease. On the study more broadly: Graves' patients diagnosed newly had used antithyroid drugs under 3 months.

Through Arm-PCR of CDR3 regions and iRepertoire HTBI primers, TCR beta libraries were built. Per the original data handling: Overall, samples carried approximately 60 TRBV and 13 to 15 TRBJ segments. TCRdb processed the multiplex PCR reads anew with MiXCR; each CDR3 protein has one entry. The V and J calls follow TCRdb's processing rather than the paper's. The sample lists about 530,000 distinct CDR3 sequences, roughly a sixth occurring once. About this clonotype itself: Its matching antigen is unknown.

Study-level points and caveats: Newly diagnosed disease favored TRBV20-1 and TRBJ2-1 over persistent disease.

Time point meaning: newly diagnosed GD, antithyroid drugs for less than 3 months. RNA from PBMCs was the source of the TCR library. The authors diagnosed Graves' disease using American Thyroid Association guidelines. This CDR3 contains 14 residues. The germline gives CDR1 KGHSH, CDR2 LQKENI. V was clipped by 6 bases and J by 5 bases, with 14 bases between them. Separately, the same data were catalogued under a study of T cells in Graves' hyperthyroidism and ophthalmopathy.

The sequence was obtained from a woman aged 40 to 65 with Graves disease. The chain joins TRBV18 to TRBJ1-5, with a weak D call TRBD1 (6 bases). The sample in question was peripheral blood mononuclear cells (PBMCs), obtained at new diagnosis, from a patient treated with antithyroid drugs. The CDR3 region is CASSLGGSDQPQHF. The CDR3 DNA sequence: TGTGCCAGCTCCCTAGGGGGGTCGGATCAGCCCCAGCATTTT.